The 24 T cell receptor beta chains presented below share a single source sample, sequenced in a study of blood T cells in healthy people across ages. Using a J-beta primer mix together with a sample-barcoded 5' primer, a second PCR was run for about 6 to 12 cycles. TCRdb passed the 5' RACE reads through MiXCR, listing each CDR3 protein once. This sample has approximately 1.5 million distinct CDR3 sequences, with 35% to 45% found just once. The sequencing input was blood. Receptors originate from a woman between 18 and 29 years old in good health.

This clonotype was detected only a few times. This sequence joins TRBV28 and TRBJ2-1, with a weak D call TRBD2 (5 bases). The V and J ends lost 7 bases and 7 bases respectively, with 14 bases between them. Germline CDR1 MDHEN, CDR2 SYDVKM. The CDR3 runs 13 residues. This CDR3 reads CASTGGPWNEQFF. The CDR3 DNA follows: TGTGCCAGCACCGGCGGGCCCTGGAATGAGCAGTTCTTC.

This chain joins TRBV20-1 and TRBJ1-2; D call uncertain. Germline values: CDR1 DFQATT, CDR2 SNEGSKA (reference sequence). The V end lost 7 bases, the J end lost 10 bases, and 16 bases lay between the germline ends. The CDR3 is made up of 11 amino acids. The CDR3, as DNA: TGCAGTGTCCCCCGCCGAGACTTCTACACCTTC. Residues: CSVPRRDFYTF.

The genes are TRBV10-3 and TRBJ2-1, with a tentative D call TRBD1 (5 bases). CDR1 is ENHRY and CDR2 is SYGVKD in the germline V gene. V lost 4 bases, J lost 5 bases, and 12 bases lay in between. There are 14 residues in the CDR3. CDR3: CAISGQLINNEQFF. The CDR3 nucleotides read TGTGCCATCAGTGGACAGCTAATAAACAATGAGCAGTTCTTC.

This clonotype has just a few counts. The gene calls are TRBV10-1 and TRBJ2-7, with D uncertain. The germline CDR1 and CDR2 sequences are WNHNN and SYGVQD (reference sequence). This CDR3 region has 11 residues. V lost 4 bases and J 11 bases, leaving 12 bases between the germline ends. CDR3 loop: CASSVGQRKYF. The DNA for the CDR3 is TGCGCCAGCAGTGTCGGTCAGAGGAAGTACTTC.

The chain employs TRBV4-1 and TRBJ1-5; D possibly corresponds to TRBD1 (5 bases). This CDR3 has 16 residues. The V and J ends lost 1 base and 2 bases respectively, with 12 bases between them. The germline gives CDR1 MGHRA, CDR2 YSYEKL. DNA of the CDR3: TGCGCCAGCAGCCAAGGTTGGGGGAATGGCAATCAGCCCCAGCATTTT. Encoded protein: CASSQGWGNGNQPQHF.

In its sample, this clonotype was seen a few times. CDR3 region: CASSPMALGTDTQYF. The DNA for the CDR3 is TGTGCCAGCAGTCCGATGGCGCTGGGCACAGATACGCAGTATTTT. The rearrangement links TRBV12-3 or TRBV12-4 to TRBJ2-3; D call uncertain. This CDR3 is 15 amino acids long. Trimming pared 5 bases from V and 1 base from J, leaving 13 bases between.

This chain joins TRBV20-1 and TRBJ2-4, with TRBD1 as a possible D gene (6 bases). The CDR3 runs 18 residues. Germline V CDR1 and CDR2: DFQATT, SNEGSKA (reference sequence). Trimming took 6 bases from V and 0 from J, leaving 24 bases between them. CDR3 nucleotide sequence: TGCAGTGCAGAAACAGGGAAAGGGGGACCTCTAGCCAAAAACATTCAGTACTTC. It encodes CSAETGKGGPLAKNIQYF.

The gene calls are TRBV20-1 and TRBJ1-1; TRBD1 aligns across 7 bases. The CDR3 sequence is 13 residues long. V dropped 3 bases and J dropped 3; count of bases not matched to a gene: 4. Germline V CDR1 and CDR2: DFQATT, SNEGSKA (reference sequence). The CDR3: CSASSGQYTEAFF. Written as DNA, the CDR3 is TGCAGTGCTAGTTCGGGACAGTACACTGAAGCTTTCTTT.

The chain is built from TRBV20-1 and TRBJ1-4; possible D gene TRBD1, 5 bases. V was pared by 6 bases and J by 5 bases, with 10 bases between. In germline, CDR1 is DFQATT, CDR2 SNEGSKA (reference sequence). The CDR3 runs to 12 residues. The chain's CDR3 is CSARGRNEKLFF. Here the CDR3 DNA reads TGCAGTGCACGGGGACGGAATGAAAAACTGTTTTTT.

The chain carries TRBV4-1 and TRBJ1-1; TRBD1 might be the D (6 bases). V was trimmed by 1 base and J by 4 bases, leaving 19 bases between them. The CDR3 loop spans 17 amino acids. The germline V gene has CDR1 MGHRA and CDR2 YSYEKL. This chain's CDR3 is CASSQARGARPGTEAFF. The CDR3 nucleotides are TGCGCCAGCAGCCAAGCGCGGGGGGCACGACCGGGCACTGAAGCTTTCTTT.

There are a few counts of this clonotype. The chain uses TRBV28 and TRBJ2-7, with a tentative D call TRBD1 (5 bases). Trimming cost V 6 bases and J 5 bases, with 23 bases left between them. The CDR3 loop spans 16 amino acids. Germline V lookup: CDR1 MDHEN, CDR2 SYDVKM. CDR3 in amino acids: CASRPILGRGIHEQYF. The CDR3 nucleotides read TGTGCCAGCAGACCCATCCTAGGTAGGGGAATCCACGAGCAGTACTTC.

This rearrangement joins TRBV27 to TRBJ2-6; D is unresolved. The ends were cut back, 8 bases at V and 0 bases at J, with 11 bases in the middle. Germline V gene data show CDR1 as MNHEY and CDR2 as SMNVEV (reference sequence). This CDR3 comprises 15 residues. This chain's CDR3 is CASGNLGSGANVLTF. As DNA, the CDR3 is TGTGCCAGCGGAAATCTAGGCTCTGGGGCCAACGTCCTGACTTTC.

This clonotype showed up just a few times. The chain's CDR3 is CSVKGQGSTDTQYF. CDR3 sequence (DNA): TGCAGCGTTAAGGGTCAGGGGTCCACAGATACGCAGTATTTT. The chain links TRBV29-1 to TRBJ2-3; a possible D gene is TRBD1 (6 bases). CDR3 size: 14 residues. Trimming pared 5 bases from V and 2 bases from J, leaving 14 bases between. Germline CDR1 SQVTM, CDR2 ANQGSEA.

The chain employs TRBV7-9 and TRBJ2-7; D remains ambiguous. Trimming cost V 7 bases and J 1 base, with 8 bases left between them. The V gene's germline CDR1 is SEHNR and CDR2 FQNEAQ (reference sequence). CDR3 length: 12 residues. In nucleotides, the CDR3 is TGTGCCAGCACCCCTGTATCCTACGAGCAGTACTTC. Its protein is CASTPVSYEQYF.

This clonotype turned up a few times. The J gene is TRBJ2-3, the V gene TRBV20-1; the D gene is possibly TRBD2 (5 bases). CDR1 and CDR2 (germline): DFQATT, SNEGSKA (reference sequence). The CDR3 has 15 residues. V lost 0 bases and J lost 3, with 13 bases in between. The CDR3 region is CSARDVRIATDTQYF. As DNA, the CDR3 is TGCAGTGCTAGAGATGTGAGGATAGCGACAGATACGCAGTATTTT.

A few counts support this clonotype. J is TRBJ2-3 and V is TRBV5-1; TRBD2 agrees at 7 bases. There are 15 residues in the CDR3. Germline CDR1 reads SGHRS; CDR2 reads YFSETQ. The ends lost 4 bases at V and 0 bases at J; junction bases unmatched: 5. The CDR3 DNA follows: TGCGCCAGCAGCCCAGGGAGGGCTAGCACAGATACGCAGTATTTT. Its translation is CASSPGRASTDTQYF.

This clonotype was seen repeatedly, ten times or more. The chain couples TRBV29-1 to TRBJ1-2; tentatively, D is TRBD1 (6 bases). This CDR3 spans 14 amino acids. Trimming cost V 6 bases and J 4 bases, with 18 bases left between them. The germline V gene encodes CDR1 SQVTM and CDR2 ANQGSEA. CDR3 sequence: CSVTGETGTYGYTF. The CDR3 DNA is TGCAGCGTCACCGGGGAGACAGGCACCTATGGCTACACCTTC.

V and J are TRBV7-9 and TRBJ2-5, with TRBD2 identical over 10 bases. Trimming cost V 1 base and J 5 bases; bases outside gene matches: 7. The CDR3 is 16 amino acids. Germline lookup yields CDR1 SEHNR and CDR2 FQNEAQ (reference sequence). The DNA of the CDR3 is TGTGCCAGCAGCTTAGTAGCGGGGGGCGGAATGGAGACCCAGTACTTC. It translates to CASSLVAGGGMETQYF. The variable domain in full, completed from reference TRBV7-9 and TRBJ2-5, reads DTGVSQNPRHKITKRGQNVTFRCDPISEHNRLYWYRQTLGQGPEFLTYFQNEAQLEKSRLLSDRFSAERPKGSFSTLEIQRTEQGDSAMYLCASSLVAGGGMETQYFGPGTRLLVL.

This clonotype turned up a few times. This rearrangement joins TRBV4-3 to TRBJ2-5; 9 nucleotides match TRBD1. The closer fit of TRBJ2-7 to the DNA end suggests the J call may be wrong. Germline assignment: CDR1 LGHNA and CDR2 YSLEER. The CDR3 has 16 residues. CDR3 sequence (DNA): TGCGCCAGCAGCCAAGAGTTGGGACAGGGTAGTGACGAGCAGTACTTC. Translation: CASSQELGQGSDEQYF.

This clonotype was picked up one time. The V and J genes are TRBV2 and TRBJ2-7, with TRBD2 matching over 10 bases. The CDR3 has 14 residues. The J segment lost 6 bases and the V segment lost 6 bases, leaving 8 bases of the junction unmatched. Germline V gene sequence: CDR1 SNHLY, CDR2 FYNNEI. CDR3 sequence: CASRRASGGTEQYF. The CDR3 DNA is TGTGCCAGCAGGAGAGCTAGCGGGGGAACCGAGCAGTACTTC.

This clonotype was recorded a few times. This chain joins TRBV27 and TRBJ2-6; no definite D call. Germline V gives CDR1 MNHEY, CDR2 SMNVEV (reference sequence). The CDR3 has 15 amino acids. V lost 0 bases and J lost 1, with 4 bases in between. The chain's CDR3 is CASSLSHSGANVLTF. CDR3 DNA sequence: TGTGCCAGCAGTTTATCCCATTCTGGGGCCAACGTCCTGACTTTC.

J is TRBJ1-4 and V is TRBV29-1; 8 nucleotides line up with TRBD1. The CDR3 length is 14 residues. CDR1 and CDR2 (germline): SQVTM, ANQGSEA. V gave up 6 bases and J gave up 7 bases; unmatched junction bases: 10. Here the CDR3 reads CSVVDRGVGEKLFF. CDR3 nucleotides: TGCAGCGTAGTTGACAGGGGCGTAGGTGAAAAACTGTTTTTT.

The V and J genes are TRBV20-1 and TRBJ2-2; 7 nucleotides align to TRBD1. Unmatched junction bases numbered 2, after V lost 1 base and J lost 3 bases. The length of the CDR3 is 14 residues. CDR1 DFQATT and CDR2 SNEGSKA come from the germline V gene (reference sequence). CDR3 loop: CSARVDRDTGELFF. CDR3 DNA sequence: TGCAGTGCTAGAGTAGACAGGGACACCGGGGAGCTGTTTTTT.

The chain is built from TRBV4-3 and TRBJ2-6; D uncertain. From germline, CDR1 is LGHNA and CDR2 YSLEER. Trimming cost V 1 base and J 4 bases, with 8 bases left between them. The CDR3 is 15 amino acids. This chain's CDR3 is CASSQAASGANVLTF. The CDR3 DNA reads TGCGCCAGCAGCCAAGCAGCGTCCGGGGCCAACGTCCTGACTTTC.